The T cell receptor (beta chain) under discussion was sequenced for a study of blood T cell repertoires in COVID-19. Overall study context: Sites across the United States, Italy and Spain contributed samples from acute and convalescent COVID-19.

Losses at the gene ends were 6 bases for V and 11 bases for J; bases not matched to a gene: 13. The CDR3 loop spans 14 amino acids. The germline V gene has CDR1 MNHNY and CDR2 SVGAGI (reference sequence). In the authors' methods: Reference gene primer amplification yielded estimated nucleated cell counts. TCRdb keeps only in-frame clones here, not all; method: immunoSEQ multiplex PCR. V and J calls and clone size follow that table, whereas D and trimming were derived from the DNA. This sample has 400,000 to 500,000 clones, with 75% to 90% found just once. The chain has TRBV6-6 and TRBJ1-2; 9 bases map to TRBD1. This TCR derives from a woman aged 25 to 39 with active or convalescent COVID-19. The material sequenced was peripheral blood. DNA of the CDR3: TGTGCCAGCAGCCCGCCCGGGACAGGGCGGGGGTACACCTTC. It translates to CASSPPGTGRGYTF.